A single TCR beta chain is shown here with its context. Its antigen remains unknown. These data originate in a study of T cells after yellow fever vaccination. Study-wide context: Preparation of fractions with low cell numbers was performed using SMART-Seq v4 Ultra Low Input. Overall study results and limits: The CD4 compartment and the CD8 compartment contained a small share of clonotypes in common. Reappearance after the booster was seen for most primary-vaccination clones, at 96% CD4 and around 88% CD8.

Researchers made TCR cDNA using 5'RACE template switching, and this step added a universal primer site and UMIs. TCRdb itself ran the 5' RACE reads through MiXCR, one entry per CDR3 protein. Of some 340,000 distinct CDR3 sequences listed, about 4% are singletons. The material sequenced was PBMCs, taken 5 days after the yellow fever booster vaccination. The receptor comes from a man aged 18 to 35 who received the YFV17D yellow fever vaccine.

CDR3 loop: CASSSTVSGNTIYF. The DNA of the CDR3 is TGTGCCAGCAGCTCAACAGTCTCTGGAAACACCATATATTTT. This chain uses TRBV12-3 or TRBV12-4 with TRBJ1-3; D gene uncertain. With 6 bases removed from V and 0 bases from J, the gap between germline ends came to 9 bases. The CDR3 consists of 14 residues.